The rows below give T cell receptor beta chains drawn from one sample of a study of cytomegalovirus exposure and HLA in healthy donors. The repertoire was sequenced with immunoSEQ multiplex PCR; TCRdb's copy has only in-frame clones and lacks some. There are about 200,000 clones in the sample; 65% to 85% occur only once, and about 3.1% lies in the top ten. Source material: PBMCs. The origin of the receptors is a man aged 25 to 40 in good health and CMV-seronegative. Both conserved end residues are part of each CDR3. The D gene is left open where the match is weak. A row's size may be missing; if present it is once, few, many or a size class.

V	size	D	J	CDR3	DNA
TRBV9	-	-	TRBJ1-6	CASSPPGNNSPLHF	TGTGCCAGCAGCCCCCCGGGAAATAATTCACCCCTCCACTTT
TRBV29-1	-	TRBD1	TRBJ1-2	CSVGQGRSNYGYTF	TGCAGCGTGGGACAGGGGAGATCTAACTATGGCTACACCTTC
TRBV7-9	-	-	TRBJ2-2	CASSLDVLTGELFF	TGTGCCAGCAGCTTAGATGTCCTCACCGGGGAGCTGTTTTTT
TRBV6-1	-	-	TRBJ2-7	CASSDLGLYSYEQYF	TGTGCCAGCAGTGATCTCGGACTTTACTCCTACGAGCAGTACTTC
TRBV6-1	-	-	TRBJ2-7	CASSEMGRGVEQYF	TGTGCCAGCAGTGAAATGGGCAGGGGGGTCGAGCAGTACTTC
TRBV29-1	-	-	TRBJ2-7	CSVQTSLIYEQYF	TGCAGCGTTCAGACTTCCCTCATCTACGAGCAGTACTTC
TRBV9	once	-	TRBJ2-3	CASSVLATTDTQYF	TGTGCCAGCAGCGTACTCGCTACGACAGATACGCAGTATTTT
TRBV6-1	-	TRBD1	TRBJ1-3	CASSEGGQVFGNTIYF	TGTGCCAGCAGTGAAGGGGGACAGGTCTTTGGAAACACCATATATTTT
TRBV9	-	-	TRBJ2-2	CASSFGTANTGELFF	TGTGCCAGCAGCTTCGGGACTGCAAACACCGGGGAGCTGTTTTTT
TRBV29-1	-	TRBD2	TRBJ2-3	CSVMGLASTDTQYF	TGCAGCGTTATGGGACTAGCTAGCACAGATACGCAGTATTTT
TRBV10-3	-	-	TRBJ1-2	CAIRPQGGLNYGYTF	TGTGCCATCAGACCTCAGGGAGGTTTAAACTATGGCTACACCTTC
TRBV28	-	-	TRBJ2-7	CASTPGVSYEQYF	TGTGCCAGCACCCCCGGGGTTAGCTACGAGCAGTACTTC
TRBV28	-	-	TRBJ2-7	CASSLGRGYEQYF	TGTGCCAGCAGTTTAGGTAGGGGGTACGAGCAGTACTTC
TRBV7-9	-	-	TRBJ2-3	CASSIRRGNTDTQYF	TGTGCCAGCAGCATAAGAAGGGGGAATACAGATACGCAGTATTTT
TRBV9	once	-	TRBJ2-7	CASSERVLANVYEQYF	TGTGCCAGCAGCGAGAGGGTCCTAGCGAACGTCTACGAGCAGTACTTC
TRBV18	-	-	TRBJ1-2	CASSPMGYGGYTF	TGTGCCAGCTCACCGATGGGCTATGGGGGCTACACCTTC
TRBV29-1	-	-	TRBJ1-1	CSVEDGGTEAFF	TGCAGCGTTGAAGATGGGGGGACTGAAGCTTTCTTT
TRBV19	few	-	TRBJ1-1	CASRRGSSEAFF	TGTGCCAGTAGAAGGGGGTCGTCTGAAGCTTTCTTT
TRBV6-5	-	TRBD2	TRBJ2-5	CASSGLAGGKETQYF	TGTGCCAGCAGTGGACTAGCGGGGGGAAAAGAGACCCAGTACTTC
TRBV6-5	-	TRBD1	TRBJ1-4	CASSYSQGAGEKLFF	TGTGCCAGCAGTTACTCGCAGGGGGCGGGTGAAAAACTGTTTTTT
TRBV28	-	-	TRBJ2-7	CASASPSTASYEQYF	TGTGCCAGCGCATCTCCCTCGACAGCATCCTACGAGCAGTACTTC
TRBV6-1	-	-	TRBJ1-6	CASSEGKRGGRNSPLHF	TGTGCCAGCAGTGAGGGAAAGAGGGGAGGTCGTAATTCACCCCTCCACTTT
TRBV2	-	-	TRBJ2-7	CASSLTQQGIVIYEQYF	TGTGCCAGCAGCTTAACCCAACAGGGAATAGTCATCTACGAGCAGTACTTC
TRBV19	-	TRBD1	TRBJ1-4	CASSGTGGLGEKLFF	TGTGCCAGTAGTGGTACAGGGGGCCTAGGAGAAAAACTGTTTTTT
TRBV6-1	few	TRBD1	TRBJ1-1	CASSGTGASFF	TGTGCCAGCAGCGGCACAGGGGCTAGTTTCTTT
TRBV29-1	few	TRBD2	TRBJ2-1	CSVKRPGLINEQFF	TGCAGCGTCAAAAGACCGGGACTAATCAATGAGCAGTTCTTC
TRBV25-1	-	-	TRBJ2-1	CASSEFRQGTKNEQFF	TGTGCCAGCAGTGAATTTAGGCAGGGGACGAAAAATGAGCAGTTCTTC
TRBV5-8	-	TRBD2	TRBJ2-2	CASSFIRTSTVIGELFF	TGTGCCAGCAGCTTTATCAGGACTAGCACTGTAATTGGGGAGCTGTTTTTT
TRBV2	-	-	TRBJ1-5	CASSESNNQPQHF	TGTGCCAGCAGTGAATCTAACAATCAGCCCCAGCATTTT
TRBV19	-	-	TRBJ1-1	CASSIGGFSTEAFF	TGTGCCAGTAGTATAGGAGGGTTCAGCACTGAAGCTTTCTTT
TRBV4-2	once	-	TRBJ2-1	CASSRSIGEGKNEQFF	TGTGCCAGCAGCCGAAGTATAGGGGAAGGTAAGAATGAGCAGTTCTTC
TRBV5-6	-	-	TRBJ1-5	CASSNRGGSSNQPQHF	TGTGCCAGCAGCAACCGCGGTGGTTCTAGCAATCAGCCCCAGCATTTT
TRBV5-1	-	TRBD2	TRBJ2-1	CASSHRGGSGNEQFF	TGCGCCAGCAGCCACCGGGGGGGATCCGGCAATGAGCAGTTCTTC
TRBV7-3	-	-	TRBJ2-3	CASSLDGGRTDTQYF	TGTGCCAGCAGCTTAGATGGCGGGCGCACAGATACGCAGTATTTT
TRBV18	-	-	TRBJ2-5	CASSPISWAVQETQYF	TGTGCCAGCTCACCAATTAGTTGGGCAGTCCAAGAGACCCAGTACTTC
TRBV27	once	TRBD2	TRBJ2-1	CASSPLAGGLFF	TGTGCCAGCAGTCCACTAGCGGGGGGGCTTTTCTTC
TRBV6-1	-	TRBD1	TRBJ1-5	CASSEGDRGRGNQPQHF	TGTGCCAGCAGTGAAGGGGACAGGGGGCGCGGCAATCAGCCCCAGCATTTT
TRBV7-6	-	TRBD2	TRBJ2-5	CASSLSSSGREETQYF	TGTGCCAGCAGCTTAAGCTCTAGCGGGAGGGAAGAGACCCAGTACTTC
TRBV18	-	-	TRBJ1-2	CASSPTGGAAGYGYTF	TGTGCCAGCTCACCTACGGGAGGAGCGGCAGGCTATGGCTACACCTTC
TRBV5-6	-	-	TRBJ1-2	CASSLAQGPNYGYTF	TGTGCCAGCAGCTTGGCACAGGGACCAAACTATGGCTACACCTTC
TRBV4-2	-	-	TRBJ1-3	CASSPPQGFSGNTIYF	TGTGCCAGCAGCCCCCCACAGGGATTCTCTGGAAACACCATATATTTT
TRBV27	-	-	TRBJ2-5	CASSLYLGVQETQYF	TGTGCCAGCAGTTTATACCTAGGGGTACAGGAGACCCAGTACTTC